A selection of T cell receptor beta chains follows, all from one sample in a study of lymphopenia after photon versus proton radiotherapy. Here immunoSEQ multiplex PCR was the method, and the copy in TCRdb shows in-frame clones only, minus some. The top ten clones hold about 1.9% of a sample with tens of thousands of clones, approximately 84% of them seen once. This specimen consisted of peripheral blood, obtained from a patient treated with proton-based radiotherapy. All receptors come from a man in his sixties with pancreatic cancer. The CDR3 runs from the conserved cysteine through the conserved F or W. Fields, in order: clone size, J gene, V gene, D gene, CDR3 protein, CDR3 DNA. D genes are given only for firm matches. Size values are once, few and many counts, or a class for expanded clones, and some rows have none.

NA | TRBJ2-3 | TRBV7-2 | NA | CASSDRTDTQYF | TGTGCCAGTTCCGACAGGACAGATACGCAGTATTTT
NA | TRBJ2-2 | TRBV27 | TRBD1 | CASSSGDRGSTGELFF | TGTGCCAGCAGTTCTGGGGACAGGGGATCGACCGGGGAGCTGTTTTTT
NA | TRBJ1-2 | TRBV5-5 | NA | CASSLSGTKAGEVGYTF | TGTGCCAGCAGCTTGTCAGGGACGAAAGCCGGAGAAGTGGGGTACACCTTC
NA | TRBJ2-7 | TRBV11-3 | NA | CASSTRPSYEQYF | TGTGCCAGCAGCACCCGTCCCTCCTACGAGCAGTACTTC
NA | TRBJ1-5 | TRBV6-5 | NA | CASSKTKYSNQPQHF | TGTGCCAGCAGTAAGACCAAATATAGCAATCAGCCCCAGCATTTT
NA | TRBJ1-5 | TRBV28 | NA | CASSLWVNSNQPQHF | TGTGCCAGCAGCCTCTGGGTAAATAGCAATCAGCCCCAGCATTTT
NA | TRBJ2-3 | TRBV7-2 | NA | CASSLAPGLTDTQYF | TGTGCCAGCAGCTTAGCGCCGGGTCTGACAGATACGCAGTATTTT
NA | TRBJ2-1 | TRBV7-9 | TRBD2 | CASSLGGTSVDNEQFF | TGTGCCAGCAGCTTAGGGGGGACTAGCGTTGACAATGAGCAGTTCTTC
NA | TRBJ1-3 | TRBV7-9 | NA | CASSTQGNTIYF | TGTGCCAGCAGCACACAGGGAAACACCATATATTTT
NA | TRBJ1-1 | TRBV5-1 | TRBD1 | CASSVGRGLNTEAFF | TGCGCCAGCAGCGTGGGCAGGGGGCTGAACACTGAAGCTTTCTTT
NA | TRBJ1-3 | TRBV5-1 | TRBD1 | CASSLLVPGQGNTIYF | TGCGCCAGCAGTTTGCTAGTCCCGGGACAGGGAAACACCATATATTTT
NA | TRBJ2-3 | TRBV7-9 | TRBD2 | CASSFPLIAGVPDTQYF | TGTGCCAGCAGCTTCCCGTTAATAGCGGGAGTCCCAGATACGCAGTATTTT
NA | TRBJ2-4 | TRBV7-2 | NA | CASSLEGTVAKNIQYF | TGTGCCAGCAGCTTAGAGGGGACGGTAGCCAAAAACATTCAGTACTTC
medium-sized | TRBJ1-5 | TRBV10-3 | NA | CAISGDQGSNQPQHF | TGTGCCATCAGTGGGGATCAGGGCAGCAATCAGCCCCAGCATTTT
once | TRBJ2-1 | TRBV30 | TRBD2 | CAWRSLGSGRKVSYNEQFF | TGTGCCTGGAGATCTCTTGGTAGCGGGAGAAAGGTATCCTACAATGAGCAGTTCTTC
NA | TRBJ1-1 | TRBV27 | TRBD1 | CASSFDRGATEAFF | TGTGCCAGCAGTTTCGACAGGGGGGCCACTGAAGCTTTCTTT
NA | TRBJ2-3 | TRBV6-5 | NA | CASRLTQGTQYF | TGTGCCAGCAGATTGACCCAGGGTACGCAGTATTTT
few | TRBJ2-2 | TRBV27 | NA | CASSLGAYLDRELFF | TGTGCCAGCAGTTTGGGGGCCTACCTCGATAGGGAGCTGTTTTTT
NA | TRBJ2-2 | TRBV19 | NA | CASSSYRDTGELFF | TGTGCCAGTAGTTCCTACAGAGACACCGGGGAGCTGTTTTTT
NA | TRBJ2-2 | TRBV11-2 | TRBD2 | CASSPRSSGSGELFF | TGTGCCAGCAGCCCCCGGTCTAGCGGGAGCGGGGAGCTGTTTTTT
NA | TRBJ2-6 | TRBV5-1 | NA | CASSLVGTGANVLTF | TGCGCCAGCAGCTTGGTCGGTACGGGGGCCAACGTCCTGACTTTC
NA | TRBJ1-5 | TRBV28 | NA | CARTPSRQPQHF | TGTGCCAGAACCCCGTCCAGGCAGCCCCAGCATTTT
NA | TRBJ2-7 | TRBV7-8 | NA | CASSLVGTSHEQYF | TGTGCCAGCAGCTTAGTAGGGACCAGCCACGAGCAGTACTTC
NA | TRBJ2-5 | TRBV10-3 | TRBD1 | CAIRRTGDPQETQYF | TGTGCCATCAGACGGACAGGGGACCCCCAAGAGACCCAGTACTTC
once | TRBJ1-4 | TRBV9 | NA | CASSVGAITNEKLFF | TGTGCCAGCAGCGTAGGGGCAATAACTAATGAAAAACTGTTTTTT
NA | TRBJ1-2 | TRBV18 | TRBD1 | CASSPDLGQDYGYTF | TGTGCCAGCTCACCGGATCTCGGACAGGACTATGGCTACACCTTC
NA | TRBJ2-7 | TRBV10-2 | NA | CASRGLQGSSYEQYF | TGCGCCAGCAGGGGACTACAGGGAAGCTCCTACGAGCAGTACTTC
NA | TRBJ2-7 | TRBV2 | TRBD2 | CASSATTSAEQYF | TGTGCCAGCAGTGCCACTACTAGCGCAGAGCAGTACTTC
NA | TRBJ1-1 | TRBV5-5 | NA | CASSLLDRSKAFF | TGTGCCAGCAGCCTCCTCGACCGAAGTAAAGCTTTCTTT
NA | TRBJ1-5 | TRBV11-2 | NA | CASSLGGHGPQHF | TGTGCCAGCAGCTTAGGGGGTCACGGGCCCCAGCATTTT
NA | TRBJ2-7 | TRBV5-1 | TRBD1 | CASRQGASSYEQYF | TGCGCCAGCAGACAGGGGGCTAGCTCCTACGAGCAGTACTTC
NA | TRBJ1-4 | TRBV5-1 | NA | CASSPTGGPTNEKLFF | TGCGCCAGCAGCCCGACGGGGGGGCCAACTAATGAAAAACTGTTTTTT
NA | TRBJ2-7 | TRBV29-1 | NA | CSVRPDSNEQYF | TGCAGCGTCCGCCCCGACAGTAACGAGCAGTACTTC
NA | TRBJ2-2 | TRBV28 | TRBD2 | CASSTSGAGTGELFF | TGTGCCAGCAGTACTAGCGGGGCCGGTACCGGGGAGCTGTTTTTT
few | TRBJ2-2 | TRBV30 | NA | CARGNTGELFF | TGTGCCCGGGGGAACACCGGGGAGCTGTTTTTT
NA | TRBJ2-3 | TRBV9 | NA | CASSVDVADTQYF | TGTGCCAGCAGCGTAGATGTGGCAGATACGCAGTATTTT
few | TRBJ2-3 | TRBV5-4 | TRBD2 | CASSLGSRTSGTTDTQYF | TGTGCCAGCAGCTTGGGATCCAGGACTAGCGGGACTACAGATACGCAGTATTTT
NA | TRBJ1-1 | TRBV30 | TRBD1 | CAWRPQGVGNTEAFF | TGTGCCTGGAGACCTCAGGGGGTGGGGAACACTGAAGCTTTCTTT